The 18 T cell receptor beta chains below were found in one sample sequenced in a study of T cell responses to AZD1222 COVID-19 vaccine. The repertoire was sequenced with immunoSEQ multiplex PCR; TCRdb's copy has only in-frame clones and lacks some. The sample contains some 110,000 clones, more than 85% of which appear only once. Sequencing used peripheral blood, obtained on day 0 of AZD1222 vaccination. The source is an adult in good health.

This sequence joins TRBV7-2 and TRBJ1-1; TRBD1 matches at 7 bases. There are 14 residues in the CDR3. Germline trimming cut 5 bases from V and 4 bases from J; bases unmatched to any gene: 7. Germline V lookup: CDR1 SGHTA, CDR2 FQGNSA. The CDR3 nucleotides are TGTGCCAGCAGCGCCTGGACAGGATCCACTGAAGCTTTCTTT. It encodes CASSAWTGSTEAFF.

The chain combines TRBV13 with TRBJ2-7; D is uncertain. The germline V gene has CDR1 PRHDT and CDR2 FYEKMQ (reference sequence). This CDR3 is built from 13 residues. Trimming took 5 bases from V and 0 from J, leaving 8 bases between them. The CDR3 DNA reads as TGTGCCAGCAGCCACGACACCTCCTACGAGCAGTACTTC. Translation: CASSHDTSYEQYF.

The chain couples TRBV11-3 to TRBJ1-2, with D uncertain. V was pared by 0 bases and J by 13 bases, with 21 bases between. CDR3 length: 15 amino acids. Germline values: CDR1 SGHNT, CDR2 YENEEA. DNA for the CDR3: TGTGCCAGCAGCTTAGAGGGAATGCAGTCCGGCGGGATCACCTTC. The encoded protein is CASSLEGMQSGGITF. The full variable domain, in which reference TRBV11-3 and TRBJ1-2 provide the parts outside the CDR3, is EAGVVQSPRYKIIEKKQPVAFWCNPISGHNTLYWYLQNLGQGPELLIRYENEEAVDDSQLPKDRFSAERLKGVDSTLKIQPAELGDSAVYLCASSLEGMQSGGITFGSGTRLTVV.

The CDR3, as DNA: TGTGCCAGCTCACCACCCTCTTCGGCCTCCTACGAGCAGTACTTC. Encoded protein: CASSPPSSASYEQYF. The chain combines TRBV18 with TRBJ2-7; D remains ambiguous. Germline V gene lookup returns CDR1 KGHSH and CDR2 LQKENI. Trimming took off 0 bases at V and 0 bases at J, with 9 bases between the two ends. There are 15 residues in the CDR3.

The chain carries TRBV5-1 and TRBJ1-4; 8 bases line up with TRBD1. Germline V gives CDR1 SGHRS, CDR2 YFSETQ. With V trimmed by 3 bases and J by 7 bases, 5 bases remained unmatched. This CDR3 comprises 14 residues. The CDR3 loop reads CASSSGQGSEKLFF. In nucleotides, the CDR3 is TGCGCCAGCAGCTCCGGACAGGGAAGTGAAAAACTGTTTTTT. Full variable domain (missing parts from reference TRBV5-1 and TRBJ1-4): KAGVTQTPRYLIKTRGQQVTLSCSPISGHRSVSWYQQTPGQGLQFLFEYFSETQRNKGNFPGRFSGRQFSNSRSEMNVSTLELGDSALYLCASSSGQGSEKLFFGSGTQLSVL.

The genes are TRBV28 and TRBJ1-2; D not certain. CDR1 MDHEN and CDR2 SYDVKM come from the germline V gene. With 6 bases removed from V and 2 bases from J, the gap between germline ends came to 10 bases. CDR3 size: 13 residues. This CDR3 is CASRRDRNYGYTF. The DNA for the CDR3 is TGTGCCAGCAGACGTGACCGAAACTATGGCTACACCTTC.

The rearrangement links TRBV28 to TRBJ2-5; D not resolved. Trimming stripped 4 bases from V and 5 bases from J, with 5 bases between. The CDR3 extends over 11 amino acids. CDR1 is MDHEN, CDR2 SYDVKM, per germline. The CDR3 sequence: CASSSRETQYF. The DNA of the CDR3 is TGTGCCAGCAGTTCGCGGGAGACCCAGTACTTC.

The chain links TRBV5-1 to TRBJ2-7, with D possibly being TRBD1 (6 bases). Trimming left V 8 bases short and J 2 bases short, with 8 bases between. CDR1 SGHRS and CDR2 YFSETQ come from the germline V gene. The CDR3 extends over 11 amino acids. This CDR3 is CARQGPYEQYF. The CDR3 DNA reads TGCGCCAGACAGGGACCCTACGAGCAGTACTTC.

V is TRBV6-5 and J is TRBJ1-1, with TRBD1 identical over 8 bases. With 2 bases clipped from V and 5 bases from J, the junction kept 10 bases outside the gene matches. The V gene's germline CDR1 is MNHEY and CDR2 SVGAGI. The length of the CDR3 is 16 residues. The CDR3 loop reads CASSYQGRGLGTEAFF. The CDR3 nucleotides are TGTGCCAGCAGTTACCAGGGCAGGGGGCTGGGAACTGAAGCTTTCTTT.

The chain links TRBV14 to TRBJ1-3; D gene unclear. This CDR3 comprises 14 residues. Germline CDR1 and CDR2: SGHDN and FVKESK. V shed 3 bases and J shed 4 bases, with 10 bases lying between them. The CDR3 loop reads CASSHPDGGNTIYF. CDR3 bases: TGTGCCAGCAGCCATCCAGATGGAGGAAACACCATATATTTT.

The chain links TRBV2 to TRBJ2-1; D is undetermined. Deletions cut 3 bases from V and 14 bases from J, with 17 bases between. Germline-derived CDR1 and CDR2 are SNHLY and FYNNEI. The CDR3 loop spans 13 amino acids. The CDR3 protein is CASSEERRSGEFF. CDR3 coding DNA: TGTGCCAGCAGTGAGGAAAGAAGGTCGGGTGAGTTCTTC.

This sequence joins TRBV7-8 and TRBJ2-7; 9 positions agree with TRBD1. Germline V gene lookup returns CDR1 SGHVS and CDR2 FQNEAQ. The V gene end was trimmed by 0 bases and the J gene end by 5 bases; junction bases not matched to a gene: 5. The CDR3 contains 15 residues. This chain's CDR3 is CASSLATGGIDEQYF. The CDR3 nucleotides read TGTGCCAGCAGCTTAGCAACAGGGGGCATCGACGAGCAGTACTTC.

The chain couples TRBV6-5 to TRBJ1-1; D is undetermined. Between the trimmed V and J ends, which lost 5 bases and 7 bases, there was a span of 11 bases. This CDR3 region has 12 residues. Germline CDR1 reads MNHEY; CDR2 reads SVGAGI. The CDR3 DNA is TGTGCCAGCAGTCCCGGACGGTTTGAAGCTTTCTTT. As protein: CASSPGRFEAFF.

This clone was recorded once. The chain has TRBV19 and TRBJ2-7, with 7 positions matching TRBD2. Germline V lookup: CDR1 LNHDA, CDR2 SQIVND (reference sequence). The V and J ends lost 5 bases and 2 bases, in that order; junction bases with no gene match: 6. The CDR3 has 14 residues. In DNA, the CDR3 is TGTGCCAGTAGTCCTTCTGGACTAGCCTACGAGCAGTACTTC. Amino acid sequence: CASSPSGLAYEQYF.

The chain uses TRBV10-3 and TRBJ1-2; 7 bases line up with TRBD1. The CDR3 has 15 residues. Germline V gene sequence: CDR1 ENHRY, CDR2 SYGVKD. The J segment lost 5 bases and the V segment lost 6 bases, leaving 12 bases of the junction unmatched. The CDR3 loop reads CAIRVVVSGGYGYTF. The DNA for the CDR3 is TGTGCCATCAGGGTTGTTGTTTCAGGGGGATATGGCTACACCTTC.

V gene TRBV5-1 combines with J gene TRBJ2-5, with a possible D match to TRBD1 (6 bases). The V end lost 2 bases, the J end lost 1 base, and 12 bases lay between the germline ends. Germline CDR1 SGHRS, CDR2 YFSETQ. CDR3 length: 15 amino acids. The CDR3 sequence is CASSFLQGPQETQYF. Written as DNA, the CDR3 is TGCGCCAGCAGCTTCCTACAGGGACCCCAAGAGACCCAGTACTTC.

DNA of the CDR3: TGTGCCAGCAGGTGGGACTACACCACAGATACGCAGTATTTT. It translates to CASRWDYTTDTQYF. The chain links TRBV5-4 to TRBJ2-3; TRBD2 matches 7 bases. With V trimmed by 5 bases and J by 2 bases, 5 bases remained unmatched. The CDR3 consists of 14 residues. Per germline, CDR1 SGHNT and CDR2 YYREEE (reference sequence).

The chain joins TRBV6-2 or TRBV6-3 to TRBJ1-1, with 8 bases identical to TRBD1. J was trimmed by 0 bases and V by 1 base; bases with no gene match: 7. Germline V CDR1 and CDR2: MNHEY, SVGEGT. The CDR3 covers 17 residues. The CDR3 nucleotides read TGTGCCAGCAGTTACTGGGCAGGGGGCTCTCTGAACACTGAAGCTTTCTTT. It translates to CASSYWAGGSLNTEAFF.